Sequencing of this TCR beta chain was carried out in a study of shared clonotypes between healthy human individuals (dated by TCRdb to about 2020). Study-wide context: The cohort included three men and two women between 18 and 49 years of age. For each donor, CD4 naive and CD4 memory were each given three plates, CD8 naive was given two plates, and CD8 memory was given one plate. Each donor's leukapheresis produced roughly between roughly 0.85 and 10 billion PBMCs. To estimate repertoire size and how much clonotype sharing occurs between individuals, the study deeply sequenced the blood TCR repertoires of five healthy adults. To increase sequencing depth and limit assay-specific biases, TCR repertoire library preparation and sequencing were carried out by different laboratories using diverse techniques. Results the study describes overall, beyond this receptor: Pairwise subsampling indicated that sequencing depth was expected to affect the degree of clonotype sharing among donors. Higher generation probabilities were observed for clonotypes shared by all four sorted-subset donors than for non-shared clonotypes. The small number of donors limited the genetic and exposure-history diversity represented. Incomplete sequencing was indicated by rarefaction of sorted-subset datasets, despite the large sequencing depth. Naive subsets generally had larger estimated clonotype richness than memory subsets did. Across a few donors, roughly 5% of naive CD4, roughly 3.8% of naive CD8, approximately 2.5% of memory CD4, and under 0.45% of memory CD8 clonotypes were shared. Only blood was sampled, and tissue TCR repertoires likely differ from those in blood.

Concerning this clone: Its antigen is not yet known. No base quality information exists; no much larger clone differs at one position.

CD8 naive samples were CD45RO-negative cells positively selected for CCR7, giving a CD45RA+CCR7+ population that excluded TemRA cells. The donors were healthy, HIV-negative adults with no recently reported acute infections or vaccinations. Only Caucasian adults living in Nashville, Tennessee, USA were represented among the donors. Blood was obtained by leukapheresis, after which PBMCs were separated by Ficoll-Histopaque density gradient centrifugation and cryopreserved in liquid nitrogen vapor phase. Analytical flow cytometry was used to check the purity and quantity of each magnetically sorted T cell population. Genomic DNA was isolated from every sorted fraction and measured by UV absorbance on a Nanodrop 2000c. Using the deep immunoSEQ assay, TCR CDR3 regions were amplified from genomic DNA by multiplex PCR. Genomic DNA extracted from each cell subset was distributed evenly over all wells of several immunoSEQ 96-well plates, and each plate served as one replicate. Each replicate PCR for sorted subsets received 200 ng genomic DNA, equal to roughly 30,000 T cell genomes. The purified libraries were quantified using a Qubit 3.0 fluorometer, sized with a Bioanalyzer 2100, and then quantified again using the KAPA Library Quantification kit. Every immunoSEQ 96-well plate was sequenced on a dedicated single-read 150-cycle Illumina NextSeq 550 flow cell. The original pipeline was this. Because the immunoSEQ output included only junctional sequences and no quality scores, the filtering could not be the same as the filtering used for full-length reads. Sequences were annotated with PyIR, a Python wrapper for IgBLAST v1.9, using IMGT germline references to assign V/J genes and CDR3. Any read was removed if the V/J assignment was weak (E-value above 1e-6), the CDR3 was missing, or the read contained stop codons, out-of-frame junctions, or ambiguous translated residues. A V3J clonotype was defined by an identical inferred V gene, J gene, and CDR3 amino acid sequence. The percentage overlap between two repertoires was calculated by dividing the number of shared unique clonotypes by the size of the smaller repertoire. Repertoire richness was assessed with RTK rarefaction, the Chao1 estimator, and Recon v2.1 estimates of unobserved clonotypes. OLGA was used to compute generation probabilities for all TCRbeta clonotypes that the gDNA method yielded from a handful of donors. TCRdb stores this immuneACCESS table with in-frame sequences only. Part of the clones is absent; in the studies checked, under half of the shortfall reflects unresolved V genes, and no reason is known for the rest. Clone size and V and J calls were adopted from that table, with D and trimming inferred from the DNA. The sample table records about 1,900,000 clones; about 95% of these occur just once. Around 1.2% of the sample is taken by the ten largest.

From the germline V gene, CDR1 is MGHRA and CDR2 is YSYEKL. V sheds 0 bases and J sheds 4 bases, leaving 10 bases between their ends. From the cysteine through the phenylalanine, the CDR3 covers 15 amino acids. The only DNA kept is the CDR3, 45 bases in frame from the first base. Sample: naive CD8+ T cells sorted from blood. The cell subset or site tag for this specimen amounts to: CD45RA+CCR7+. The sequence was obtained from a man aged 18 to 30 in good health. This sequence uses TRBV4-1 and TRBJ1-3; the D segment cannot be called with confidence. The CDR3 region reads CASSQDGASGNTIYF. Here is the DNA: TGCGCCAGCAGCCAAGATGGAGCTTCAGGAAACACCATATATTTT.